Included here is one T cell receptor beta chain sequence, with context. Its cognate antigen is unknown. Genomic DNA acted as the template from which TCR beta VDJ combination and CDR3 sequence profiling were carried out. TCRdb reprocessed the reads with MiXCR, giving one entry per CDR3 protein. This sample has under 350,000 distinct CDR3 sequences, with under 65% found just once. The data stem from a study of CD8+CD57+ T cells in acquired aplastic anemia. General study results and limits: A set of approximately 29 CD8+ CDR3 sequences was shared between patients and controls, and these sequences appeared highly expressed in patients.

CDR1 is KGHDR, CDR2 SFDVKD, per germline. Germline trimming cut 4 bases from V and 7 bases from J; bases unmatched to any gene: 8. The CDR3 is 15 residues long. By flow cytometry, patients selected for sequencing had shown an expansion of CD8+CD57+ cells. There was no therapy given to any patient before the blood sampling took place. The origin of this receptor is a human donor with aplastic anemia. The genes are TRBV24-1 and TRBJ1-2; 10 nucleotides line up with TRBD1. The sequencing input was sorted CD4+, CD8+, or CD8+CD57+ T cells (not recorded which) from PBMCs. CDR3 residues: CATSDTGTGVSGYTF. In DNA, the CDR3 is TGTGCCACCAGTGACACCGGGACAGGGGTTAGTGGCTACACCTTC.